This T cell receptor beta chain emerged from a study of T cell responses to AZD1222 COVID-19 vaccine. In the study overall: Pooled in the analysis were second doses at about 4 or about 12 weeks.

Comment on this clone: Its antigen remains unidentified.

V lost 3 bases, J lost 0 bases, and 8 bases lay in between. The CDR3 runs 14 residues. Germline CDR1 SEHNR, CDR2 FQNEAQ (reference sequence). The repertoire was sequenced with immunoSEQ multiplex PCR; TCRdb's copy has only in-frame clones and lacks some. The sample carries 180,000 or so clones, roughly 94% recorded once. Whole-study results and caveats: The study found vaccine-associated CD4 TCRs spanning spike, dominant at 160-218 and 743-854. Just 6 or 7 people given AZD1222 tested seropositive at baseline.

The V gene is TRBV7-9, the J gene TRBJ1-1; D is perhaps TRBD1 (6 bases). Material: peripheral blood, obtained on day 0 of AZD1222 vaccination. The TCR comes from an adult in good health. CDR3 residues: CASSFGQMNTEAFF. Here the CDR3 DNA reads TGTGCCAGCAGCTTCGGACAGATGAACACTGAAGCTTTCTTT.